This T cell receptor (beta chain) was retrieved from a study of T cells after yellow fever vaccination. TCRdb redid the calling of the 5' RACE reads with MiXCR, one entry per CDR3 protein. The table records approximately 260,000 distinct CDR3 sequences, around 5.2% of them present only once. As concerns this clonotype: The antigen remains undetermined.

Germline V gene data show CDR1 as MNHEY and CDR2 as SVGAGI. Deletions cut 0 bases from V and 2 bases from J, with 12 bases between. The CDR3 has 16 residues. Study findings and constraints: Most primary-vaccination clones recurred post-booster (roughly 97% CD4, 85% to 90% CD8).

The rearrangement uses TRBV6-5 and TRBJ2-3; unclear D gene. Specimen: CD4+ T cells sorted from PBMCs, collected on the day of the yellow fever booster vaccination. This sequence was found in a man aged 18 to 30 who received the YFV17D yellow fever vaccine. The CDR3, as DNA: TGTGCCAGCAGTTACTCGGTGGTAGCTTCCACAGATACGCAGTATTTT. It encodes CASSYSVVASTDTQYF.